This T cell receptor (beta chain) was sequenced for a study of blood T cells in healthy people across ages. Overall study context: Capture via template switching afforded approximately one barcoded beta molecule per two T cells. Whole-study results and caveats: Naive CD4+ cell counts and diversity both ran higher in long-lived than in aged donors.

With a J-beta primer mix and a sample-barcoded 5' primer, a second PCR ran roughly 6 to 12 cycles. There were at least 2.5 million CDR3-containing paired-end reads obtained from each sample. TCRdb passed the 5' RACE reads through MiXCR, listing each CDR3 protein once. This sample has 800,000 to 950,000 distinct CDR3 sequences, with approximately 32% found just once. Trimming took 6 bases from V and 0 from J, leaving 12 bases between them. The CDR3 covers 15 residues. The germline CDR1 and CDR2 sequences are MNHNS and SASEGT. This clonotype was observed once. Its target is unknown. These data also featured in a second study, about T cells of mothers and their children.

The specimen was blood. This chain uses TRBV6-1 with TRBJ2-1, with D perhaps given as TRBD1 or TRBD2 (6 bases each). The sequence derives from a woman in her forties in good health. This CDR3 is CASRTGGRSYNEQFF. CDR3 sequence (DNA): TGTGCCAGCAGGACTGGGGGGCGCTCCTACAATGAGCAGTTCTTC.